The following is a T cell receptor (beta chain) sequence with its context. No antigen is known for it. This entry belongs to a study of a mutant IDH1 vaccine in newly diagnosed glioma. The time point denotes: week 5, during vaccination. In every dose of vaccine, 300 ug of mutant IDH1 20-mer peptide was given alongside topical imiquimod. V shed 4 bases, J shed 2 bases, and the junction held 5 bases outside the gene matches. This CDR3 comprises 15 residues. Germline CDR1 reads SGHNT; CDR2 reads YYREEE (reference sequence). The table came from immunoSEQ multiplex PCR; TCRdb's copy has only in-frame clones and leaves some out. Here the sample spans roughly 30,000 clones, roughly nine tenths being singletons.

The chain employs TRBV5-4 and TRBJ1-3; 8 bases fit TRBD1. The starting material was peripheral blood mononuclear cells (PBMCs), obtained from a glioma patient whose treatment included an IDH1 peptide vaccine. This TCR was sampled from a woman in her forties with glioma. Some clones in this sample may be carry-over from other donors' samples. The DNA of the CDR3 is TGTGCCAGCAGCCGAGGGACAGGAGCTGGAAACACCATATATTTT. Its protein is CASSRGTGAGNTIYF.